One T cell receptor beta chain is described in this entry. Its cognate antigen is unknown. A much larger clone differs from this one at a single base, so this may be a read error. The sample belongs to a study of blood T cells in healthy people across ages. Broader study findings: Observed TCR beta diversity per million T cells went down as age went up. This fall followed a roughly linear course with age.

The CDR3 is 14 residues long. Germline V gene sequence: CDR1 LGHNA, CDR2 YNFKEQ. Next came a second PCR, run for about 6 to 11 cycles, which used a sample-barcoded 5' primer along with a J-beta primer mix. Each CDR3 protein is one row after TCRdb ran MiXCR on the 5' RACE reads. The sample contains about 650,000 distinct CDR3 sequences, roughly half of which appear only once. The J gene is TRBJ2-3, the V gene TRBV4-2, with D uncertain. The sample taken for sequencing was blood. This TCR was recovered from a woman of 80 years or more in good health. Written as DNA, the CDR3 is TGTGCCAGCAGCCAGGGAACTGGCGGAGATACGCGGTATTTT. Encoded protein: CASSQGTGGDTRYF.